A selection of T cell receptor beta chains follows, all from one sample in a study of long-term antiretroviral therapy in people with HIV. The table came from immunoSEQ multiplex PCR; TCRdb's copy has only in-frame clones and leaves some out. Seen here are around 26,000 clones, roughly 82% observed once, and the top ten hold around 2%. Specimen: unsorted PBMCs, collected 3 years after starting antiretroviral therapy. These TCRs come from a man between 45 and 60 years old with HIV. The conserved cysteine and the conserved F or W are not part of the CDR3 here.

v_call	j_call	cdr3_aa
TRBV15	TRBJ2-3	ATSRVGGGGTDTQY
TRBV10-2	TRBJ1-2	ASSENGRAIYGYT
TRBV2	TRBJ2-5	ASSSGETGDGETQY
TRBV5-1	TRBJ2-7	ASSSRTGGRDEQY
TRBV5-6	TRBJ1-1	ASSHRRNPYTEAF
TRBV5-6	TRBJ2-7	ASSPGPSGREQY
TRBV10-1	TRBJ1-1	ASSAGGTYNTEAF
TRBV2	TRBJ1-1	ASLGGGAEAF
TRBV9	TRBJ1-5	ASSAQQGRAQH
TRBV2	TRBJ2-3	ANLPRGRDFSTDTQY
TRBV2	TRBJ1-2	ASSVSYRDRVYGYT
TRBV28	TRBJ2-7	ASSLWITGEQY
TRBV2	TRBJ1-1	ASSPFLWGTGTEAF
TRBV6-4	TRBJ2-6	ASSTGTAHSGANVLT
TRBV7-2	TRBJ2-6	ASSGQGPGANVLT
TRBV7-9	TRBJ2-6	ASSLVVGVPGANVLT
TRBV4-1	TRBJ1-2	ASSQLGFGGYT
TRBV9	TRBJ2-7	ASSAGTGDSMY
TRBV6-1	TRBJ2-3	ASSIAAGGGDTQY
TRBV28	TRBJ2-7	ASSSDRYEQY
TRBV27	TRBJ2-7	ASSSGTGNEQY
TRBV6-6	TRBJ2-5	ASNRQGERQETQY
TRBV19	TRBJ1-5	ASTRDLNQPQH
TRBV18	TRBJ1-2	ASSSDHTRYGYT
TRBV27	TRBJ2-3	ASSSPTSGEIDTQY
TRBV9	TRBJ2-7	ASSGPGFNEQY
TRBV28	TRBJ1-2	ASSSLPGDGYT
TRBV9	TRBJ1-4	ASSATGDTFNEKLF
TRBV28	TRBJ1-4	ASSLGPMLF
TRBV13	TRBJ2-5	ASSLGLETQY
TRBV18	TRBJ1-5	ASSIGSGQYSNQPQH
TRBV19	TRBJ1-5	ASSSDRDNQPQH
TRBV27	TRBJ1-5	ASSSSLNQPQH
TRBV13	TRBJ2-1	ASSAGRASYNEQF
TRBV6-1	TRBJ1-1	ASSGMTEAF
TRBV7-6	TRBJ2-7	ASSLESDRGLREQY
TRBV4-3	TRBJ2-3	ASSQEWQGADTQY
TRBV19	TRBJ2-1	ASTPLLNSYNEQF
TRBV5-5	TRBJ1-1	ASTQWGEGTEAF
TRBV7-2	TRBJ2-5	ASSFHAGAVEETQY
TRBV12-5	TRBJ2-2	ASGLSGGRNTGELF
TRBV15	TRBJ2-1	ATSRALAAYNEQF
TRBV6-5	TRBJ2-5	ASSWDRVYQETQY
TRBV28	TRBJ2-7	ASRTGGYEQY
TRBV27	TRBJ2-1	ASSFSASYNEQF
TRBV7-2	TRBJ2-7	ASSPVGQGDWEQY
TRBV9	TRBJ2-2	ASSISGTTNTGELF
TRBV28	TRBJ2-1	ASSETSGKNYNEQF
TRBV18	TRBJ1-1	ASSPVGPGGTEAF
TRBV7-2	TRBJ2-7	ASSFVGSPAYEQY
TRBV5-4	TRBJ2-1	ASRGGLETYNEQF
TRBV18	TRBJ2-3	ASSATGVVTDTQY
TRBV5-6	TRBJ1-2	ASSPGSPYGYT
TRBV30	TRBJ2-1	AWSGSGGFYNEQF